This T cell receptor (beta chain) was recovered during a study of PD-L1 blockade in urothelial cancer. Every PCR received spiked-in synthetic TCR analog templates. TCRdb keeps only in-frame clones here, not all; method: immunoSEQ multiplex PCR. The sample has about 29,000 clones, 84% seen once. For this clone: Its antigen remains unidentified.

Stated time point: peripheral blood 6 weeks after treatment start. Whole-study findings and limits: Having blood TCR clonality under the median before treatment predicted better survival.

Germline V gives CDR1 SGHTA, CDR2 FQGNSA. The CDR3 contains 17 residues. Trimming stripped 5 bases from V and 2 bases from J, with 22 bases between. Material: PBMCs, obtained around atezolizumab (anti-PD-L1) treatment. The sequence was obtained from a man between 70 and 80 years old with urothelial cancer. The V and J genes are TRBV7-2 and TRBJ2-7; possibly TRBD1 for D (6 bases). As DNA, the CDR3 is TGTGCCAGCAGCACTTTTGCCGGGACACTCTCAACCTACGAGCAGTACTTC. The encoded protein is CASSTFAGTLSTYEQYF.